This TCR beta chain came from a study of read filtering for tumor transcriptome and immune sequencing. Trimming removed 10 bases at V and 6 bases at J, with 19 bases between. Germline V gives CDR1 ENHRY, CDR2 SYGVKD. The CDR3 is made up of 14 amino acids. This clonotype has ten or more counts. Its antigen is undetermined. Study-level points and caveats: In IR-seq, single-read clonotypes were 65% to 90% of clonotypes but around 3.5% of reads.

Molecular barcoded adaptors covering alpha/delta and beta/gamma chains were used on about 390 ng RNA. TCRdb re-derived calls from the reads in MiXCR, one entry per CDR3 protein. Altogether 75,000 to 90,000 distinct CDR3 sequences are present, roughly an eighth being singletons, with the ten largest covering under 15%. This receptor was obtained from a donor at least 40 years old with multiple myeloma. The sequencing sample was made of a population of CD138-negative cells sorted from bone marrow. The chain is built from TRBV10-3 and TRBJ2-1; D is tentatively TRBD1 or TRBD2 (5 bases each). The CDR3 spells CATMGTEHGNEQFF. In nucleotides, the CDR3 is TGTGCCACCATGGGGACGGAGCACGGCAATGAGCAGTTCTTC.